Here is one T cell receptor beta chain with its context. Relative to the germline gene, one junction end is altered; a read error may explain this. The CDR3 has 18 amino acids. CDR1 and CDR2 from the germline V gene are SGHVS and FQNEAQ. TCRdb's copy holds only in-frame clones and misses some; the assay was immunoSEQ multiplex PCR. The sample carries fewer than 200,000 clones, about 85% recorded once. This record comes from a study of blood T cell repertoires in COVID-19. The TCR originated in a woman aged 40 to 55 with acute COVID-19. V and J are TRBV7-8 and TRBJ1-6; D gene ambiguous. Specimen: PBMCs or T cells enriched from blood (not recorded which). CDR3 sequence: CASTLGQLNPSRPAPLHF. In nucleotides, the CDR3 is TGTGCCAGCACCTTAGGGCAGCTCAACCCCTCCCGGCCAGCGCCCCTCCACTTT.